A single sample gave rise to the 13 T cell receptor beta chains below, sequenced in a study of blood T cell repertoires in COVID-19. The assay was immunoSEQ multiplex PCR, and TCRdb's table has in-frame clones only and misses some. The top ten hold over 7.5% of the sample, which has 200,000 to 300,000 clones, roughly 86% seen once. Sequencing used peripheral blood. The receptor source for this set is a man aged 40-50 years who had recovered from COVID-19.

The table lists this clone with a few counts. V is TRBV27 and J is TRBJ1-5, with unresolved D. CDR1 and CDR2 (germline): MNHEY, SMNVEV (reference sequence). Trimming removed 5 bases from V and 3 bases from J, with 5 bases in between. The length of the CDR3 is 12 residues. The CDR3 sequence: CASSGPNQPQHF. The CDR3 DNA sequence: TGTGCCAGCAGTGGCCCCAATCAGCCCCAGCATTTT.

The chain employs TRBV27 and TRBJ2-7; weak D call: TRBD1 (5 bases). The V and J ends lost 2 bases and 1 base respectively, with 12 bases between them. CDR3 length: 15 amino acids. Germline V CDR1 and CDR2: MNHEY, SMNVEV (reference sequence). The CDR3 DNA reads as TGTGCCAGCAGTTTAGAGGCTCAGGGATCCTACGAGCAGTACTTC. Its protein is CASSLEAQGSYEQYF.

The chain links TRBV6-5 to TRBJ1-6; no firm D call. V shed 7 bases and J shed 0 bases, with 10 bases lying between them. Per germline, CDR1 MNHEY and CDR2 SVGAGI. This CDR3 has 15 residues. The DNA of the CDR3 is TGTGCCAGCAAACGAGGGAGCTCCTATAATTCACCCCTCCACTTT. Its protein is CASKRGSSYNSPLHF.

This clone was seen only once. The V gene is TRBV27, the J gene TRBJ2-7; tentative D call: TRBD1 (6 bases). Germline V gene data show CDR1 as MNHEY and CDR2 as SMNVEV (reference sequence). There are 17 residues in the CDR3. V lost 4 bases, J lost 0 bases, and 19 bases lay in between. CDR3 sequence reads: CASSSLTGQMTSYEQYF. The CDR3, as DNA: TGTGCCAGCAGTTCTTTAACCGGACAGATGACCTCCTACGAGCAGTACTTC.

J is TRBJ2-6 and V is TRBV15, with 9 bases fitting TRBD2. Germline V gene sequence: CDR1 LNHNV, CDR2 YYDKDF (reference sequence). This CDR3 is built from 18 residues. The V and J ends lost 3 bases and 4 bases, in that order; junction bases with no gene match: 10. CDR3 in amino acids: CATSSLAGSSWGANVLTF. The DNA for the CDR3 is TGTGCCACCAGCAGTCTAGCGGGGAGCTCTTGGGGGGCCAACGTCCTGACTTTC.

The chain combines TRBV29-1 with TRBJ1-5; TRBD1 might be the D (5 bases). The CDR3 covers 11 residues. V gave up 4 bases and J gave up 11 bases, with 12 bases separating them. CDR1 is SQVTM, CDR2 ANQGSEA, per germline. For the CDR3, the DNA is TGCAGCGTTGCGGGCGCGGGGGCCCAGCATTTT. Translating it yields CSVAGAGAQHF.

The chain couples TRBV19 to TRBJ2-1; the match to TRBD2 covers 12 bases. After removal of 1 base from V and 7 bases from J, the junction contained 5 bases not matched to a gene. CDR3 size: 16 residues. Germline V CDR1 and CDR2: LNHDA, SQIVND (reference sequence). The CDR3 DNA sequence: TGTGCCAGTAGTATAGGGACTAGCGGGACTGGGAATGAGCAGTTCTTC. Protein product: CASSIGTSGTGNEQFF.

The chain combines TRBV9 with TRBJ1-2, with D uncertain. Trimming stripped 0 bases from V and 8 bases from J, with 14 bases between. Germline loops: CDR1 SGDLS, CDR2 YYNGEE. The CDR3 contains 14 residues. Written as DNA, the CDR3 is TGTGCCAGCAGCGTAGGACTGCGGGATTGGGGCTACACCTTC. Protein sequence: CASSVGLRDWGYTF.

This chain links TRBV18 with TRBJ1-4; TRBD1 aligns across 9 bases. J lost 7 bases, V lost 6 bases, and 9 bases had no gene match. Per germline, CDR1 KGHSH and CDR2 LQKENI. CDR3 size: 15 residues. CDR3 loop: CASSLGQGLREKLFF. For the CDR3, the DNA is TGTGCCAGCTCCCTGGGACAGGGTCTTCGTGAAAAACTGTTTTTT.

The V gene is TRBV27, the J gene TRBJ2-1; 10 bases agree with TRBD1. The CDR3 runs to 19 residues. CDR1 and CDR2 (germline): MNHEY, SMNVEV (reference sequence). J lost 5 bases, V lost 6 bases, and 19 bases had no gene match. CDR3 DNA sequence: TGTGCCAGCAGACACCCGGGACAGGGGAAGAGAAAGTTAGACAATGAGCAGTTCTTC. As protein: CASRHPGQGKRKLDNEQFF.

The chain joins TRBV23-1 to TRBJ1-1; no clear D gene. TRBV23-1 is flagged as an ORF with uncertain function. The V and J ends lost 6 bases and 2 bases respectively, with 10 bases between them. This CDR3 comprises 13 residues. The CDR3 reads CASRRKRNTEAFF. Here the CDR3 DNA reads TGCGCCAGCAGACGAAAGAGAAACACTGAAGCTTTCTTT.

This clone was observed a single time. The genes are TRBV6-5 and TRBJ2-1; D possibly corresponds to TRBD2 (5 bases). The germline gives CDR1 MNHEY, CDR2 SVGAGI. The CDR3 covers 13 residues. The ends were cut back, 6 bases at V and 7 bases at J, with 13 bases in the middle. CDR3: CASRGSRPNEQFF. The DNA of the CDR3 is TGTGCCAGCAGGGGGAGTCGCCCTAATGAGCAGTTCTTC.

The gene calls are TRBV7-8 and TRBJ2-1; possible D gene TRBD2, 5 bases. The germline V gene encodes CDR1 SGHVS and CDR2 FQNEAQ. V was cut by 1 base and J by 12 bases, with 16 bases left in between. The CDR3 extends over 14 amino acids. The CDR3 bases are TGTGCCAGCAGCTTAGATGTCGGCCTTCGGGGGCAGTTCTTC. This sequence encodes CASSLDVGLRGQFF. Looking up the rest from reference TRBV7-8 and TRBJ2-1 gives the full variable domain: GAGVSQSPRYKVAKRGQDVALRCDPISGHVSLFWYQQALGQGPEFLTYFQNEAQLDKSGLPSDRFFAERPEGSVSTLKIQRTQQEDSAVYLCASSLDVGLRGQFFGPGTRLTVL.